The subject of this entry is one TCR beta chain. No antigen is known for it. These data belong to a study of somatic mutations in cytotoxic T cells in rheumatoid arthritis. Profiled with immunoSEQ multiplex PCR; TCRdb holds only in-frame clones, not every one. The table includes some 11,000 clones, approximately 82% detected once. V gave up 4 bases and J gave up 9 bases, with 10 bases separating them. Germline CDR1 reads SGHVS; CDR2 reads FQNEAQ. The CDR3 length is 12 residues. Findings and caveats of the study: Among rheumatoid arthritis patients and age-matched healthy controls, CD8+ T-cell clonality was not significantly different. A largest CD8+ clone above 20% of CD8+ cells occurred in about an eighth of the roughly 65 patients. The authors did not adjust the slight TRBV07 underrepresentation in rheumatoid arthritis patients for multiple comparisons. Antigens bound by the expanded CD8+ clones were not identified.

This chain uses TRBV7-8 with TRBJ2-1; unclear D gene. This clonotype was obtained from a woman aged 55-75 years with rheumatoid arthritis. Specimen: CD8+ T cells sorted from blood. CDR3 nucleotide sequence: TGTGCCAGCAGCTCGTTTGTTAGTGAGCAGTTCTTC. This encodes CASSSFVSEQFF.